This is a list of T cell receptor beta chains from one sample in a study of identical twins. TCRdb fed the 5' RACE reads into MiXCR, producing one record per CDR3 protein. The table includes 250,000 or so distinct CDR3 sequences, 5.5% to 7% detected once. The same data also went into a second study, on yellow fever vaccine responses in identical twins.

Sequencing was done on a sample of memory (CD45RO+) T cells sorted from blood. The receptor set was obtained from a woman aged 18-35 years in good health. Each CDR3 is given with its conserved first and last residue. D genes are given only for firm matches. Size is omitted from some rows. Given values are once, few, many or a class for expanded clones.

-	TRBV7-8	TRBJ1-2	TRBD1	CASSLGTGGPYGYTF	TGTGCCAGCAGCCTAGGGACAGGGGGTCCTTATGGCTACACCTTC
few	TRBV2	TRBJ2-2	TRBD2	CASSELIAGGRMNTGELFF	TGTGCCAGCAGTGAACTAATAGCGGGGGGCCGGATGAACACCGGGGAGCTGTTTTTT
many	TRBV28	TRBJ1-2	-	CASTAEGKANYGYTF	TGTGCCAGCACCGCGGAGGGGAAAGCTAACTATGGCTACACCTTC
many	TRBV7-2	TRBJ2-5	TRBD2	CASSRQRGGVETQYF	TGTGCCAGCAGCAGACAGCGGGGGGGCGTGGAGACCCAGTACTTC
few	TRBV11-2	TRBJ2-1	TRBD1	CASSYSPGTGGYNEQFF	TGTGCCAGCAGCTACTCCCCCGGGACAGGGGGCTACAATGAGCAGTTCTTC
many	TRBV7-9	TRBJ2-1	TRBD2	CASSLGTSGGDEQFF	TGTGCCAGCAGCTTGGGGACTAGCGGAGGGGATGAGCAGTTCTTC
-	TRBV5-1	TRBJ1-3	-	CASSLGQASGNTIYF	TGCGCCAGCAGCTTGGGACAGGCCTCTGGAAACACCATATATTTT
many	TRBV5-1	TRBJ2-1	-	CASTEGGSSYNEQFF	TGCGCCAGCACCGAGGGGGGGAGCTCCTACAATGAGCAGTTCTTC
many	TRBV10-2	TRBJ2-3	TRBD1	CASTQTGARTDTQYF	TGCGCCAGCACCCAAACAGGGGCTCGGACAGATACGCAGTATTTT
-	TRBV28	TRBJ1-1	-	CASTRTAGTEAFF	TGTGCCAGCACCAGAACTGCGGGCACTGAAGCTTTCTTT
many	TRBV21-1	TRBJ2-4	-	CASSKAGNRRILAKNIQYF	TGTGCCAGCAGCAAAGCGGGAAATCGGCGAATACTAGCCAAAAACATTCAGTACTTC
many	TRBV29-1	TRBJ2-3	-	CSSGGGSGTDTQYF	TGCAGCTCCGGTGGAGGGAGTGGCACAGATACGCAGTATTTT
few	TRBV4-1	TRBJ2-2	-	CASSQALRDYTGELFF	TGCGCCAGCAGCCAAGCGCTTCGAGACTACACCGGGGAGCTGTTTTTT
many	TRBV5-1	TRBJ2-2	-	CASRPTRDTGELFF	TGCGCCAGCAGGCCCACCCGGGACACCGGGGAGCTGTTTTTT
few	TRBV11-2	TRBJ2-5	-	CASSQPEGTQYF	TGTGCCAGCAGTCAACCAGAAGGGACCCAGTACTTC
many	TRBV7-2	TRBJ2-1	-	CASTKQRAVSEQFF	TGTGCCAGCACCAAACAGAGAGCGGTTAGTGAGCAGTTCTTC
few	TRBV19	TRBJ2-3	-	CASASGTTSTDTQYF	TGTGCCAGTGCGTCCGGGACGACGAGCACAGATACGCAGTATTTT